These T cell receptor beta chains were read from a single sample in a study of cytomegalovirus exposure and HLA in healthy donors. Here immunoSEQ multiplex PCR was the method, and the copy in TCRdb shows in-frame clones only, minus some. The table has around 250,000 clones, nearly 90% seen once. The sample taken for sequencing was PBMCs. The receptors come from a woman under 30 in good health and CMV-seronegative. Both conserved end residues are part of each CDR3.

v_gene	j_gene	CDR3aa
TRBV13	TRBJ2-1	CASSFTVSGGFVEQFF
TRBV4-2	TRBJ1-3	CASSQTGDPGNTIYF
TRBV10-3	TRBJ1-3	CAISESSPSGNTIYF
TRBV5-4	TRBJ1-6	CASSPDRYNSPLHF
TRBV14	TRBJ1-5	CASSQEPGVIQPQHF
TRBV2	TRBJ2-2	CASNNRAPGELFF
TRBV27	TRBJ2-3	CASGLLAYTQYF
TRBV5-1	TRBJ1-4	CASSIGQGANEKLFF
TRBV5-4	TRBJ2-2	CASSLGGRATGELFF
TRBV18	TRBJ1-6	CASSWDSLDSPLHF
TRBV9	TRBJ2-3	CASSVGLAETDTQYF
TRBV25-1	TRBJ1-2	CASAGTNYGYTF
TRBV2	TRBJ2-2	CASSEPSGGAGELFF
TRBV7-7	TRBJ2-1	CASSDSERSNEQFF
TRBV19	TRBJ1-1	CASSLGVGGADTEAFF
TRBV9	TRBJ1-1	CASSTGPQGGTEAFF
TRBV11-2	TRBJ1-1	CASTRDRTNTEAFF
TRBV27	TRBJ1-5	CASSPLFSNQPQHF
TRBV5-4	TRBJ2-2	CASSPTSGGNTGELFF
TRBV19	TRBJ2-1	CASSLGLAGGEQFF
TRBV5-4	TRBJ2-1	CASSFEGAFNEQFF
TRBV28	TRBJ1-2	CASSSSSRDRGWGYTF
TRBV5-1	TRBJ2-5	CASSLGQAGETQYF